The clone carrying this T cell receptor (beta chain) has more than one count but fewer than ten. These data come from a study of T cells in Graves' hyperthyroidism and ophthalmopathy. Trimming removed 6 bases from V and 1 base from J, with 25 bases in between. Per the germline V gene, CDR1 is MDHEN and CDR2 is SYDVKM. The length of the CDR3 is 18 residues. Amplification of TCR beta CDR3 regions was performed using RNA transcripts as template. Primed by the HTBI set, a first-round RT-PCR was run on the TCR CDR3. TCRdb analysed the multiplex PCR reads with MiXCR anew, one entry per CDR3 protein. There are 640,000 or so distinct CDR3 sequences in the sample; 14% occur only once, and roughly 7% lies in the top ten.

The sample taken for sequencing was blood. The sequence derives from a woman under 30 with Graves' ophthalmopathy. The rearrangement joins TRBV28 to TRBJ2-7, with D hard to call. The CDR3 reads CASSPRRLTEWGSYEQYF. As DNA, the CDR3 is TGTGCCAGCAGCCCCCGTAGGTTGACGGAATGGGGATCCTACGAGCAGTACTTC.